This TCR beta chain was recovered during a study of spatial heterogeneity in lung cancer. The germline CDR1 and CDR2 sequences are DFQATT and SNEGSKA (reference sequence). This CDR3 spans 15 amino acids. With 0 bases removed from V and 2 bases from J, the gap between germline ends came to 11 bases. TCRdb re-called the 5' RACE reads with MiXCR, one entry per CDR3 protein. In the table there are about 92,000 distinct CDR3 sequences, about 12% of which are singletons. Only a few counts were recorded for this clonotype. Time point reported: sample taken at primary tumor resection. The rearrangement uses TRBV20-1 and TRBJ1-5; a weak D match, TRBD1 (5 bases). Material: PBMCs, obtained at surgery. The receptor's source is a male donor with early-stage non-small cell lung cancer. CDR3 loop: CSAREEGRGNQPQHF. CDR3 nucleotide sequence: TGCAGTGCTAGAGAAGAAGGCAGGGGCAATCAGCCCCAGCATTTT.